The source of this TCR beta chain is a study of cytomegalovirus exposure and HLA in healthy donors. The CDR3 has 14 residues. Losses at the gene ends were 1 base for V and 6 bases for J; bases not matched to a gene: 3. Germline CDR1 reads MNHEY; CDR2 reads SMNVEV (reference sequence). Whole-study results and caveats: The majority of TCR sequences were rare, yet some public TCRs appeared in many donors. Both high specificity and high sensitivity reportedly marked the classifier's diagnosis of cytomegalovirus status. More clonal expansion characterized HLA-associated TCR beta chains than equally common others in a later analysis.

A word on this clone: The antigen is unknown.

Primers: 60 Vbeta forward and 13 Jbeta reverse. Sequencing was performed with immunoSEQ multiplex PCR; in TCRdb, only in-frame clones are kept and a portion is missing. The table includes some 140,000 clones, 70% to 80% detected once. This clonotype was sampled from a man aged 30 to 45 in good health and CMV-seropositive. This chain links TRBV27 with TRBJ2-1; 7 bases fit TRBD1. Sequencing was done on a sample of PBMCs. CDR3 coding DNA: TGTGCCAGCAGTTTATACAGGACAGGCAATGAGCAGTTCTTC. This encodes CASSLYRTGNEQFF.